This TCR beta chain stems from a study of Tregs in tolerant kidney transplant recipients (dated by TCRdb to between 2017 and 2020). Study-level background: Additional Treg samples were obtained by sorting recipient CD4+CD25+CD127- cells from a roughly three-day mixed lymphocyte reaction with belatacept, in some cases after a subsequent approximately 5-day donor restimulation. Antibodies distinguished recipient from donor cells when sorting primary belatacept mixed lymphocyte reaction cultures. The study applied TCRbeta sequencing to find donor-specific regulatory T cells before combined kidney and bone marrow transplantation and then followed those same cells after transplant. In a few healthy controls, several methods of expanding Tregs specific for an allogeneic donor were compared by TCRbeta repertoire sequencing. Study-wide findings and limitations: Expanding Tregs with activated donor B cells appeared to identify the most biologically relevant and donor-specific TCRbeta repertoire. The study was limited by small patient numbers, and the findings need validation in larger populations and under other immunosuppression protocols. Biological reproducibility was not directly addressed, though technical replication error appeared minimal.

Spanning cysteine to phenylalanine, the CDR3 consists of 16 amino acids. Only CDR3 DNA remains: 48 bases, in frame from the first base. CDR1 and CDR2 are drawn from the germline V gene (reference sequence): SGHNT, YYREEE. The junction shows trimming of 0 bases on V and 10 bases on J, and the gene matches do not reach 12 bases of it. Healthy control blood was obtained either as purchased buffy coats or from healthy volunteers. Healthy control blood was processed to PBMCs with a Ficoll density gradient and then cryopreserved, whereas patient PBMCs were collected both before and after transplant. Regarding this clone: Its antigen specificity is not known. Base qualities are missing; no much larger clone stands one base away.

For TCRbeta CDR3 sequencing, genomic DNA from the sorted cells was extracted using the QIAGEN DNeasy Blood and Tissue Kit. High-throughput TCRbeta CDR3 sequencing, which included PCR amplification with bias correction and internal controls, was done commercially through immunoSEQ. Per the source publication's procedure: Unique productive TCRbeta sequences were defined by CDR3 nucleotide sequence when primers matched and otherwise by CDR3 amino acid sequence together with Vbeta and Jbeta genes. Sequences were defined as donor-reactive when expanded at least 5-fold in CFSE-low cells versus unstimulated cells and present at a frequency of at least 0.01% in CFSE-low cells. Repertoire divergence was quantified by Jensen-Shannon divergence calculated from the top 100 TCRbeta sequences ranked by frequency. For any sample with multiple sequencing runs, sorting error was corrected in each run separately before the runs were pooled. Here the immuneACCESS table is served through TCRdb, limited to in-frame sequences with V and J called. Missing clones are a known gap in these copies; in checked studies unresolved V genes cover under half, and the rest lacks a known reason. That table furnishes V, J and clone size, whereas the DNA furnished D and trimming. Counted in this sample were around 21,000 clones; 50% to 70% of them appeared once. Approximately 3.4% of the sample belongs to the ten largest clones.

The TCR comes from a human donor in good health. Sequenced input: Tregs from blood cultured with allogeneic cells. The sequence is built from TRBV5-4 and TRBJ2-1; 8 junctional bases match TRBD2. Here is the DNA: TGTGCCAGCAGCTTGGCCAGCGGGAGCAGTACCTTCGAGCAGTTCTTC. It is translated as CASSLASGSSTFEQFF. With the rest looked up from the reference TRBV5-4 and TRBJ2-1 genes rather than sequenced, the full variable domain is ETGVTQSPTHLIKTRGQQVTLRCSSQSGHNTVSWYQQALGQGPQFIFQYYREEENGRGNFPPRFSGLQFPNYSSELNVNALELDDSALYLCASSLASGSSTFEQFFGPGTRLTVL.